The 29 T cell receptor beta chains in this list originate from one sample, sequenced in a study of T cells and copy number aberrations in small-cell lung cancer. Only in-frame clones appear in the TCRdb table, and some are missing; sequencing was by immunoSEQ multiplex PCR. The sample yields 1,500 to 2,000 clones, roughly 80% seen once. The sequenced sample consisted of normal tissue next to the tumor. All receptors derive from a man aged 55 to 70 with small cell lung cancer.

The V and J genes are TRBV18 and TRBJ1-2; D perhaps matches TRBD1 (5 bases). The CDR3 covers 13 residues. Germline CDR1 is KGHSH and CDR2 is LQKENI. V was pared by 5 bases and J by 8 bases, with 15 bases between. CDR3 protein: CASSNRSSSGYTF. The DNA for the CDR3 is TGTGCCAGCTCAAACAGGTCTAGCTCGGGCTACACCTTC.

The chain recombines TRBV30 with TRBJ2-6; D might be TRBD1 or TRBD2, each matching 5 bases. Deletions cut 1 base from V and 12 bases from J, with 13 bases between. CDR1 and CDR2 from the germline V gene are GTSNPN and SVGIG (reference sequence). The CDR3 is 13 amino acids. CDR3 DNA sequence: TGTGCCTGGAGTGGGGGGACCACAGCCGTCCTGACTTTC. Its translation: CAWSGGTTAVLTF.

This chain links TRBV30 with TRBJ1-5; D is possibly TRBD1 (5 bases). Per the germline V gene, CDR1 is GTSNPN and CDR2 is SVGIG (reference sequence). The CDR3 length is 13 residues. Trimming stripped 8 bases from V and 3 bases from J, with 14 bases between. The CDR3 nucleotides read TGTGCCACGCAAGACAGCTACAATCAGCCCCAGCATTTT. This translates into CATQDSYNQPQHF. The variable domain in full, completed from reference TRBV30 and TRBJ1-5, reads SQTIHQWPATLVQPVGSPLSLECTVEGTSNPNLYWYRQAAGRGLQLLFYSVGIGQISSEVPQNLSASRPQDRQFILSSKKLLLSDSGFYLCATQDSYNQPQHFGDGTRLSIL.

This clone turned up a few times. This chain links TRBV25-1 with TRBJ2-7; D not resolved. CDR1 is MGHDK, CDR2 SYGVNS, per germline. The V end was cut by 10 bases, the J end by 3 bases, with 13 bases between. The CDR3 covers 12 residues. For the CDR3, the DNA is TGTGCCACCACATTGGGCAGCTACGAGCAGTACTTC. Protein product: CATTLGSYEQYF.

CDR3 loop: CASSFKGLAGYNEQFF. Here the CDR3 DNA reads TGTGCCAGCAGCTTCAAGGGACTAGCGGGCTACAATGAGCAGTTCTTC. The chain is built from TRBV13 and TRBJ2-1; 12 positions agree with TRBD2. Unmatched junction bases numbered 3, after V lost 3 bases and J lost 3 bases. The CDR3 has 16 amino acids. The germline gives CDR1 PRHDT, CDR2 FYEKMQ (reference sequence).

V usage is TRBV2 and J usage is TRBJ2-7; no reliable D call. V was cut by 3 bases and J by 4 bases, with 10 bases left in between. Per the germline V gene, CDR1 is SNHLY and CDR2 is FYNNEI. The CDR3 consists of 13 residues. CDR3 in amino acids: CASSEGRLYEQYF. Here the CDR3 DNA reads TGTGCCAGCAGTGAGGGTAGGCTATACGAGCAGTACTTC.

V and J are TRBV30 and TRBJ2-5, with D unclear. Germline CDR1 is GTSNPN and CDR2 is SVGIG (reference sequence). The CDR3 contains 14 residues. V shed 1 base and J shed 4 bases, with 13 bases lying between them. The CDR3 nucleotides are TGTGCCTGGAGTGGACAAGTGAAGGGAGAGACCCAGTACTTC. The encoded protein is CAWSGQVKGETQYF.

In its sample, this clone was seen once. The rearrangement joins TRBV11-1 to TRBJ2-3; D remains ambiguous. The germline V gene encodes CDR1 SGHAT and CDR2 FQDESV (reference sequence). The CDR3 contains 13 residues. Trimming shortened V by 7 bases and J by 4 bases, and 12 bases separated the two germline ends. The CDR3 reads CASTLNPADTQYF. The DNA of the CDR3 is TGTGCCAGCACCCTGAACCCCGCAGATACGCAGTATTTT.

This sequence joins TRBV4-2 and TRBJ2-3; a weak D match, TRBD2 (6 bases). Germline V gene lookup returns CDR1 LGHNA and CDR2 YNFKEQ. The CDR3 sequence is 16 residues long. Trimming cost V 4 bases and J 5 bases, with 19 bases left between them. The CDR3 DNA follows: TGTGCCAGCAGCCCCAGAGGAGGTCCGGGGGAAGATACGCAGTATTTT. This translates into CASSPRGGPGEDTQYF.

The J gene is TRBJ2-4, the V gene TRBV9; D is unclear. With 4 bases removed from V and 7 bases from J, the gap between germline ends came to 15 bases. From germline, CDR1 is SGDLS and CDR2 YYNGEE. CDR3 length: 14 amino acids. The chain's CDR3 is CASSPGDIGNIQYF. Written as DNA, the CDR3 is TGTGCCAGCAGCCCAGGCGACATAGGGAACATTCAGTACTTC.

The chain is built from TRBV9 and TRBJ1-1; D is uncertain. This CDR3 region has 14 residues. Looked up from germline, CDR1 is SGDLS and CDR2 is YYNGEE. Trimming removed 7 bases at V and 4 bases at J, with 17 bases between. CDR3 region: CASSPAAAGTEAFF. CDR3 nucleotide sequence: TGTGCCAGCTCCCCCGCGGCGGCAGGCACTGAAGCTTTCTTT.

The chain has TRBV29-1 and TRBJ2-1; TRBD1 might be the D (5 bases). Germline values: CDR1 SQVTM, CDR2 ANQGSEA. Between the trimmed V and J ends, which lost 4 bases and 8 bases, there was a span of 12 bases. The CDR3 spans 12 residues. The CDR3, as DNA: TGCAGCGTTGCAACCAGGGCCGATGAGCAGTTCTTC. It yields the protein CSVATRADEQFF.

The J gene is TRBJ2-7, the V gene TRBV14; perhaps D is TRBD1 or TRBD2 (5 bases each). V gave up 4 bases and J gave up 3 bases, with 16 bases separating them. The CDR3 covers 15 residues. CDR1 and CDR2 (germline): SGHDN, FVKESK. The chain's CDR3 is CASSPAGTLNYEQYF. CDR3 DNA: TGTGCCAGCAGCCCCGCCGGGACCCTTAACTACGAGCAGTACTTC. The full variable domain, its missing parts supplied by reference TRBV14 and TRBJ2-7, is EAGVTQFPSHSVIEKGQTVTLRCDPISGHDNLYWYRRVMGKEIKFLLHFVKESKQDESGMPNNRFLAERTGGTYSTLKVQPAELEDSGVYFCASSPAGTLNYEQYFGPGTRLTVT.

In the case of this clone: No conserved phenylalanine or tryptophan is present at the end of the CDR3, so a read error is the likely explanation. J is TRBJ1-4 and V is TRBV6-5, with unresolved D. CDR1 and CDR2 (germline): MNHEY, SVGAGI. The germline V and J ends were trimmed by 6 bases and 2 bases, with 10 bases remaining between them. The CDR3 is made up of 14 amino acids. The CDR3: CASRGIGTNEKLFC. CDR3 sequence (DNA): TGTGCCAGCAGGGGTATAGGGACTAATGAAAAACTGTTTTGT.

The rearrangement links TRBV5-1 to TRBJ2-6; D gene ambiguous. Trimming stripped 1 base from V and 0 bases from J, with 17 bases between. Germline CDR1 reads SGHRS; CDR2 reads YFSETQ. CDR3 size: 19 residues. The CDR3 region is CASSLNPVGASSGANVLTF. The CDR3 nucleotides read TGCGCCAGCAGCTTGAATCCAGTGGGCGCCAGCTCTGGGGCCAACGTCCTGACTTTC.

This chain links TRBV28 with TRBJ1-1, with D maybe TRBD1 (5 bases). CDR1 is MDHEN, CDR2 SYDVKM, per germline. There are 14 residues in the CDR3. Between the trimmed V and J ends, which lost 11 bases and 1 base, there was a span of 17 bases. The CDR3 reads CAPLRAQGNTEAFF. DNA of the CDR3: TGTGCCCCTTTGAGGGCTCAGGGGAACACTGAAGCTTTCTTT.

The V gene is TRBV5-1, the J gene TRBJ2-2, with D unresolved. Germline V gives CDR1 SGHRS, CDR2 YFSETQ. Trimming left V 4 bases short and J 0 bases short, with 4 bases between. The CDR3 has 13 residues. CDR3 protein: CASSGTNTGELFF. CDR3 DNA: TGCGCCAGCAGCGGAACGAACACCGGGGAGCTGTTTTTT.

This clone was counted a single time. This chain uses TRBV19 with TRBJ2-7, with TRBD1 matching 7 bases. Germline CDR1 and CDR2: LNHDA and SQIVND (reference sequence). The CDR3 has 13 amino acids. Losses at the gene ends were 5 bases for V and 0 bases for J; bases not matched to a gene: 1. The CDR3 nucleotides are TGTGCCAGTAGTCGGGACAGCTCCTACGAGCAGTACTTC. Its protein is CASSRDSSYEQYF.

The chain uses TRBV6-1 and TRBJ2-2; a possible D gene is TRBD1 (6 bases). With 3 bases removed from V and 0 bases from J, the gap between germline ends came to 11 bases. The V gene's germline CDR1 is MNHNS and CDR2 SASEGT. CDR3 length: 16 residues. The CDR3 sequence is CASSEWGRANTGELFF. DNA for the CDR3: TGTGCCAGCAGTGAGTGGGGGCGTGCGAACACCGGGGAGCTGTTTTTT.

This clone showed up just once. This chain connects TRBV9 to TRBJ2-5; D remains unclear. The germline gives CDR1 SGDLS, CDR2 YYNGEE. The ends were cut back, 0 bases at V and 6 bases at J, with 9 bases in the middle. The CDR3 is 13 residues long. CDR3 sequence: CASSVGPTQTQYF. The CDR3, as DNA: TGTGCCAGCAGCGTAGGTCCTACCCAGACCCAGTACTTC.

This clone occurred once. The chain carries TRBV19 and TRBJ2-2; D is unclear. The CDR3 is 13 residues long. Per the germline V gene, CDR1 is LNHDA and CDR2 is SQIVND (reference sequence). The germline V and J ends were trimmed by 10 bases and 7 bases, with 16 bases remaining between them. CDR3 protein: CATQSVIGGELFF. In DNA, the CDR3 is TGTGCCACCCAATCGGTCATCGGCGGGGAGCTGTTTTTT.

This sequence joins TRBV5-1 and TRBJ1-3; no definite D call. Deletions cut 0 bases from V and 0 bases from J, with 16 bases between. CDR3 size: 18 residues. Germline V gene lookup returns CDR1 SGHRS and CDR2 YFSETQ. Here the CDR3 DNA reads TGCGCCAGCAGCTTGGCCCTTACAGTTTCCCTCTCTGGAAACACCATATATTTT. This sequence encodes CASSLALTVSLSGNTIYF. Using reference TRBV5-1 and TRBJ1-3 for the parts outside the CDR3, the full variable domain is KAGVTQTPRYLIKTRGQQVTLSCSPISGHRSVSWYQQTPGQGLQFLFEYFSETQRNKGNFPGRFSGRQFSNSRSEMNVSTLELGDSALYLCASSLALTVSLSGNTIYFGEGSWLTVV.

The CDR3 nucleotides are TGTGCCACCAGCAGAGATTTGACGAGGGGCGAGGAGCAGTACTTC. Amino acids: CATSRDLTRGEEQYF. V is TRBV15 and J is TRBJ2-7; either TRBD1 or TRBD2 may fit D (5 bases each). This CDR3 comprises 15 residues. V was pared by 0 bases and J by 7 bases, with 16 bases between. The V gene's germline CDR1 is LNHNV and CDR2 YYDKDF (reference sequence).

The CDR3, as DNA: TGTGCCAGCAGTTTAGGACAGTCTGGTAATGAAAAACTGTTTTTT. It is translated as CASSLGQSGNEKLFF. The V gene is TRBV28, the J gene TRBJ1-4; the D gene is possibly TRBD1 (6 bases). This CDR3 comprises 15 residues. Germline V lookup: CDR1 MDHEN, CDR2 SYDVKM. Trimming removed 2 bases at V and 4 bases at J, with 11 bases between.

This chain joins TRBV5-1 and TRBJ2-5, with D possibly being TRBD1 (7 bases). This CDR3 region has 15 residues. Trimming took off 4 bases at V and 2 bases at J, with 15 bases between the two ends. From germline, CDR1 is SGHRS and CDR2 YFSETQ. CDR3 region: CASSGGTAKQETQYF. The CDR3 DNA follows: TGCGCCAGCAGCGGGGGGACAGCGAAACAAGAGACCCAGTACTTC. Drawing the rest from reference TRBV5-1 and TRBJ2-5, the complete variable domain is KAGVTQTPRYLIKTRGQQVTLSCSPISGHRSVSWYQQTPGQGLQFLFEYFSETQRNKGNFPGRFSGRQFSNSRSEMNVSTLELGDSALYLCASSGGTAKQETQYFGPGTRLLVL.

The chain uses TRBV28 and TRBJ2-7; a possible D gene is TRBD1 (6 bases). The V and J ends lost 5 bases and 1 base respectively, with 12 bases between them. Germline V gene data show CDR1 as MDHEN and CDR2 as SYDVKM. CDR3 size: 14 residues. The DNA for the CDR3 is TGTGCCAGCAGTGATCGGACAGCTTCCTACGAGCAGTACTTC. Protein sequence: CASSDRTASYEQYF. Full variable domain (missing parts from reference TRBV28 and TRBJ2-7): DVKVTQSSRYLVKRTGEKVFLECVQDMDHENMFWYRQDPGLGLRLIYFSYDVKMKEKGDIPEGYSVSREKKERFSLILESASTNQTSMYLCASSDRTASYEQYFGPGTRLTVT.

On this clone itself: An end of the junction does not agree with germline; a read error may underlie this. The gene calls are TRBV15 and TRBJ2-7; 7 bases map to TRBD1. CDR1 and CDR2 from the germline V gene are LNHNV and YYDKDF (reference sequence). The CDR3 runs 15 residues. CDR3 sequence (DNA): TGTACCACCAGCAGAGACAGGGTCACTTCCTACGAGCAGTACTTC. As protein: CTTSRDRVTSYEQYF.

The sample holds a few counts of this clone. V and J are TRBV6-1 and TRBJ2-3; TRBD2 matches 12 bases. The CDR3 runs to 15 residues. Trimming cost V 2 bases and J 4 bases; bases outside gene matches: 1. CDR1 is MNHNS, CDR2 SASEGT, per germline. The CDR3 bases are TGTGCCAGCAGTGAACTAGCGGGAGGGCCAGATACGCAGTATTTT. This encodes CASSELAGGPDTQYF.

In this sample, this clone turned up once. The DNA for the CDR3 is TGCGCCAGCAGCCAGGCCAGAAACAGGGACATTGGATATGGCTACACCTTC. Its translation: CASSQARNRDIGYGYTF. This sequence joins TRBV5-1 and TRBJ1-2, with TRBD1 as a possible D gene (6 bases). CDR1 and CDR2 (germline): SGHRS, YFSETQ. CDR3 size: 17 residues. Trimming took off 4 bases at V and 5 bases at J, with 24 bases between the two ends.